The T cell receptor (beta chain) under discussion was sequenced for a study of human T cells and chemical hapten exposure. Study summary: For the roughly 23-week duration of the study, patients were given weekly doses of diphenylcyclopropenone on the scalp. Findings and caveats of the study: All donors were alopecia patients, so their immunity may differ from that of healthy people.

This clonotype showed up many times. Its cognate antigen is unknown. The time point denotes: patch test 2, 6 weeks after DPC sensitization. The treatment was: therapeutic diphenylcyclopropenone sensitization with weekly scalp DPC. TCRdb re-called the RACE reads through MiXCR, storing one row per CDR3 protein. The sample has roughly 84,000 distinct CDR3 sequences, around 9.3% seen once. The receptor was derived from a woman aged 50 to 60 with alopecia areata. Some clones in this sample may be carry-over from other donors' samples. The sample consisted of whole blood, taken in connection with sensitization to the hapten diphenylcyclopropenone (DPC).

The CDR3 here is CSAILRGRRSYTF. In DNA form, the CDR3 reads TGCAGTGCTATCCTTCGGGGCCGACGGAGCTACACCTTC. V usage is TRBV20-1 and J usage is TRBJ1-2; a weak D match, TRBD1 (5 bases). Trimming took 4 bases from V and 9 from J, leaving 18 bases between them. Germline lookup yields CDR1 DFQATT and CDR2 SNEGSKA (reference sequence). The CDR3 loop spans 13 amino acids.